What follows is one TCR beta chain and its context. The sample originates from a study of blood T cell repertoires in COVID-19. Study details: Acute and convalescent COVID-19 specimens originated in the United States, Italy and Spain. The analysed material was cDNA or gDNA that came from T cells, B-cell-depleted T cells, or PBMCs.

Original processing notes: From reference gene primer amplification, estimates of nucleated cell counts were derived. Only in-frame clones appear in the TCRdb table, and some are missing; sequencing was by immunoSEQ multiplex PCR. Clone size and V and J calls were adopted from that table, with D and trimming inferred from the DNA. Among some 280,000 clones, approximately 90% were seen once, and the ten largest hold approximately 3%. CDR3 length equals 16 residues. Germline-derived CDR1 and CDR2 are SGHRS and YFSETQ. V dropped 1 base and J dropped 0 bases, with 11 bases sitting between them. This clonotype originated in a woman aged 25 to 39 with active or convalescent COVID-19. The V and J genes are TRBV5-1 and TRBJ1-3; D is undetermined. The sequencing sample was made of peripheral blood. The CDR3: CASSLLSIYSGNTIYF. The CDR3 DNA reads TGCGCCAGCAGCTTGCTGTCGATCTACTCTGGAAACACCATATATTTT.